This T cell receptor (beta chain) was identified in a study of T cell repertoires in cytomegalovirus infection. Overall study context: Indicated by public TCR beta signatures were CMV infection and matching HLA type.

Points from the study as a whole: Summed frequency of public TCR beta families distinguished CMV carriers with the relevant HLA. It was HLA-C-restricted CMV-specific TCR beta clonotypes that dominated the response ex vivo.

TCRdb processed the reads anew with MiXCR; each CDR3 protein has one entry. The sample carries roughly 990,000 distinct CDR3 sequences, approximately 30% recorded once. Germline loops: CDR1 SEHNR, CDR2 FQNEAQ (reference sequence). V lost 5 bases to trimming and J lost 6 bases, with 10 bases between them. CDR3 size: 13 residues. As concerns this clonotype: Antigen unknown.

The clonotype originates from a human donor in good health (CMV status not recorded). Some clones in this sample may be carry-over from other donors' samples. The chain joins TRBV7-9 to TRBJ2-2; D is undetermined. The specimen was cultured CD8+ T cells from PBMCs, collected from culture after CMV antigen stimulation. For the CDR3, the DNA is TGTGCCAGCAGCCGCGACCGGGCCGGGGAGCTGTTTTTT. This sequence encodes CASSRDRAGELFF.